This is a list of T cell receptor beta chains from one sample in a study of blood T cell repertoires in COVID-19. The assay was immunoSEQ multiplex PCR, and TCRdb's table has in-frame clones only and misses some. The top ten clones hold under 1.2% of a sample with 380,000 or so clones, approximately 80% of them seen once. The specimen was peripheral blood. These TCRs come from a human donor with acute or convalescent COVID-19. The donor label of this sample is uncertain. The CDR3 runs from the conserved cysteine through the conserved F or W. A D gene is named only where the DNA matches it firmly. Where a row states a size, it is once, few, many or the class of an expanded clone; other rows omit it.

j_call cdr3_length d_call clone_size v_call cdr3_nt cdr3_aa
TRBJ2-7 16 TRBD2 - TRBV10-3 TGTGCCATCAGTGAGTCTAGGCCTAGCGGGTCGTACGAGCAGTACTTC CAISESRPSGSYEQYF
TRBJ2-1 13 TRBD1 once TRBV7-6 TGTGCCAGCAGCCCCCAACAGGGGTATGAGCAGTTCTTC CASSPQQGYEQFF
TRBJ2-1 13 - once TRBV11-1 TGTGCCAGCAGCCACAGGGCTTACAATGAGCAGTTCTTC CASSHRAYNEQFF
TRBJ1-5 14 TRBD1 - TRBV7-8 TGTGCCAGCAGCTACGGACAGGGGACTCAGCCCCAGCATTTT CASSYGQGTQPQHF
TRBJ2-3 11 - - TRBV29-1 TGCAGCGCCCGAACAGGGGATACGCAGTATTTT CSARTGDTQYF
TRBJ2-4 15 - - TRBV2 TGTGCCAGCCGCGGTCCCGGTGGGGCCAAAAACATTCAGTACTTC CASRGPGGAKNIQYF
TRBJ2-7 13 - - TRBV30 TGTGCCTGGTCCGGGACATTGGCCTACGAGCAGTACTTC CAWSGTLAYEQYF
TRBJ2-4 15 TRBD2 - TRBV3-1/TRBV3-2 TGTGCCAGCAGCCACGTAGCGGGAAACAAAAACATTCAGTACTTC CASSHVAGNKNIQYF
TRBJ1-6 15 - - TRBV28 TGTGCCAGCAGTTTATACAGGGAAAATTATTCACCCCTCCACTTT CASSLYRENYSPLHF
TRBJ2-7 15 TRBD2 - TRBV19 TGTGCCAGTAGTAAAAGGACTAGCGGGAGCCACGAGCAGTACTTC CASSKRTSGSHEQYF
TRBJ2-7 16 TRBD2 few TRBV3-1/TRBV3-2 TGTGCCAGCAGCCAGGGTTGGTTTAGCGGGGAGGTCGAGCAGTACTTC CASSQGWFSGEVEQYF
TRBJ1-1 11 - - TRBV5-1 TGCGCCAGCAGTTACGCGGTTGAAGCTTTCTTT CASSYAVEAFF
TRBJ2-7 13 - - TRBV9 TGTGCCAGCAGCGTTATTTCGGGAGCCGAGCAGTACTTC CASSVISGAEQYF
TRBJ2-1 14 TRBD1 - TRBV6-5 TGTGCCAGCAGATGGACAGGGGCAGGGAATGAGCAGTTCTTC CASRWTGAGNEQFF
TRBJ2-5 15 - few TRBV28 TGTGCCAGCAGTTTAACTGGGGGGTCGGGAGAGACCCAGTACTTC CASSLTGGSGETQYF
TRBJ2-1 13 - - TRBV12-3/TRBV12-4 TGTGCCAGCAGCCCGCTAGTTAGGAATGAGCAGTTCTTC CASSPLVRNEQFF
TRBJ1-1 15 TRBD1 - TRBV29-1 TGCAGCGTTCGATTACAGGGGACCCTGAACACTGAAGCTTTCTTT CSVRLQGTLNTEAFF
TRBJ1-5 16 TRBD1 - TRBV2 TGTGCCAGCAGTGAAAGGACAGGGGTTGGCAATCAGCCCCAGCATTTT CASSERTGVGNQPQHF